This TCR beta chain derives from a study of cytomegalovirus exposure and HLA in healthy donors. PCR was performed using 60 Vbeta and 13 Jbeta primers. Only in-frame clones appear in the TCRdb table, and some are missing; sequencing was by immunoSEQ multiplex PCR. This sample's table has around 74,000 clones. Germline CDR1 is ENHRY and CDR2 is SYGVKD. V lost 4 bases and J lost 8; bases outside the gene matches: 8. The CDR3 consists of 14 residues. In regard to this clone: Its antigen remains unidentified.

Study findings and constraints: The authors judged a highly shared variant cluster likely a sequencing artifact. Cytomegalovirus association was assigned to about 150 TCR beta chains. V- and J-gene trimming of TCR beta was linked (in a later analysis) to a missense DCLRE1C variant.

This clonotype was sampled from a man in his forties or fifties in good health and CMV-seropositive. Specimen: PBMCs. The V call is TRBV10-3, the J call TRBJ1-2; 9 nucleotides align to TRBD1. CDR3: CAISGSSTGGGYTF. As DNA, the CDR3 is TGTGCCATCAGTGGCTCATCGACAGGGGGAGGCTACACCTTC.